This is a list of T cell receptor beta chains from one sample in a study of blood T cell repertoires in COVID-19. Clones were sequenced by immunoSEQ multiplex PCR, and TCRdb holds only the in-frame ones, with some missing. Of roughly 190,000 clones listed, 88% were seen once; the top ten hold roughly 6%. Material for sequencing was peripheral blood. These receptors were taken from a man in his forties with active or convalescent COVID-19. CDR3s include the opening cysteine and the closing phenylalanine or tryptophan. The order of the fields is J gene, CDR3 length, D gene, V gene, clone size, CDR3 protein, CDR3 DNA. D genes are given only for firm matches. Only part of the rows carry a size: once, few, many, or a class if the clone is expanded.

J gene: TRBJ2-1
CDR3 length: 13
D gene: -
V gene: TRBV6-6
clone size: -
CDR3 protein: CASRRDFANEQFF
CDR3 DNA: TGTGCCAGCAGGCGGGACTTCGCCAATGAGCAGTTCTTC

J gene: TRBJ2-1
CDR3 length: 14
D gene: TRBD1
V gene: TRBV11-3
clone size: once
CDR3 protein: CASSLYRGRNEQFF
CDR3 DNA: TGTGCCAGCAGCTTATACAGGGGACGCAATGAGCAGTTCTTC

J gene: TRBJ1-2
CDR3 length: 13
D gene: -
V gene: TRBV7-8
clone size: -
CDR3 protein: CASSPGGFYGYTF
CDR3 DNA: TGTGCCAGCAGCCCCGGAGGGTTCTATGGCTACACCTTC

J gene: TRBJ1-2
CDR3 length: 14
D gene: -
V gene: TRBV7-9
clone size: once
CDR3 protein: CASSLASGAQGYTF
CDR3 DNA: TGTGCCAGCAGCTTAGCCAGCGGGGCGCAGGGCTACACCTTC

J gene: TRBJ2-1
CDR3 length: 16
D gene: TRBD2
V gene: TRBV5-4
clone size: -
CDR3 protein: CASSSPGAGGVDEQFF
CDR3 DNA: TGTGCCAGCAGCTCTCCAGGGGCGGGAGGTGTCGACGAGCAGTTCTTC

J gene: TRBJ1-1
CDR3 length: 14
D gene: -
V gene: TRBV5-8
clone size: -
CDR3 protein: CASSLRGGGTEAFF
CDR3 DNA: TGTGCCAGCAGCTTGAGGGGGGGAGGCACTGAAGCTTTCTTT

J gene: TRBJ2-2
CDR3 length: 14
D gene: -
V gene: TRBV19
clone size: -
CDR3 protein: CASNSKPNTGELFF
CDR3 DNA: TGTGCCAGTAACTCCAAGCCGAACACCGGGGAGCTGTTTTTT

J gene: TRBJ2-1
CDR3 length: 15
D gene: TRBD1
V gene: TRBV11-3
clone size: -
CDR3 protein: CASSSGTGPVDEQFF
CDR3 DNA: TGTGCCAGCAGTTCCGGGACAGGGCCGGTCGATGAGCAGTTCTTC

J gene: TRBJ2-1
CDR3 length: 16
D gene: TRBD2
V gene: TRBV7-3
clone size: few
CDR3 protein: CASSLTLAGGENEQFF
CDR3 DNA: TGTGCCAGCAGCTTAACTCTAGCGGGGGGTGAGAATGAGCAGTTCTTC

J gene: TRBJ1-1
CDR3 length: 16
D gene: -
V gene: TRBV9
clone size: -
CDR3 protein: CASSPEGPAGSTEAFF
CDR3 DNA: TGTGCCAGCAGCCCCGAAGGGCCCGCGGGGTCCACTGAAGCTTTCTTT

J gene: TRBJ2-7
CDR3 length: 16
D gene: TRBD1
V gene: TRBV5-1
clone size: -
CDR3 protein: CASSSPRDRLTYEQYF
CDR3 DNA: TGCGCCAGCAGCTCCCCCCGGGACAGGTTAACCTACGAGCAGTACTTC

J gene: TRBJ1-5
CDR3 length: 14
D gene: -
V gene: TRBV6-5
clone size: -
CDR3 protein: CASSYGTGNQPQHF
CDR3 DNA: TGTGCCAGCAGTTACGGTACAGGGAATCAGCCCCAGCATTTT

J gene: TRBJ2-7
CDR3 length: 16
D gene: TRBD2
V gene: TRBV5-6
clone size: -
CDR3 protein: CASSSVGLAVSYEQYF
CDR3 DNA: TGTGCCAGCAGCAGTGTCGGACTAGCGGTCTCCTACGAGCAGTACTTC

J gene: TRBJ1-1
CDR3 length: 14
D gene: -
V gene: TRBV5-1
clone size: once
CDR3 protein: CASSRGSSDLPRKF
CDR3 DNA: TGCGCCAGCAGCCGAGGTAGTTCTGACCTTCCTAGGAAGTTT

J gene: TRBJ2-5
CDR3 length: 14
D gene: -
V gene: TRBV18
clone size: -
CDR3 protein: CASSPQGTQETQYF
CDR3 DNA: TGTGCCAGCTCACCCCAGGGAACCCAAGAGACCCAGTACTTC

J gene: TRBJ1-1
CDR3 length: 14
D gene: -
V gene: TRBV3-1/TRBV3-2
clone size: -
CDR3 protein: CASSDPTTGTEAFF
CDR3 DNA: TGTGCCAGCAGCGACCCTACGACGGGCACTGAAGCTTTCTTT

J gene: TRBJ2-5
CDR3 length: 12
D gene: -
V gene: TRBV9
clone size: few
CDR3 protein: CASSPQIGTQYF
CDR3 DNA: TGTGCCAGCAGCCCCCAAATCGGGACCCAGTACTTC

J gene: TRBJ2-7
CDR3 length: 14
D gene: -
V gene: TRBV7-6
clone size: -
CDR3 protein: CASSGGTNSYEQYF
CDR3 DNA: TGTGCCAGCAGCGGCGGGACCAACTCCTACGAGCAGTACTTC

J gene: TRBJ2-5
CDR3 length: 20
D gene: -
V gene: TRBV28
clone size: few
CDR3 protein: CASSLYDPLEVGGYQETQYF
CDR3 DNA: TGTGCCAGCAGTTTATATGACCCTTTAGAAGTTGGAGGGTACCAAGAGACCCAGTACTTC

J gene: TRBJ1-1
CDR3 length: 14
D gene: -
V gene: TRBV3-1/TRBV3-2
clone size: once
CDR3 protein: CASSQVRSVTEAFF
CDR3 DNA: TGTGCCAGCAGCCAAGTCCGCAGTGTCACTGAAGCTTTCTTT

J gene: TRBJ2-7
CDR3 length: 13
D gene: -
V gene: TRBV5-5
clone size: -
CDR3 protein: CASSPHFGGEQYF
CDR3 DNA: TGTGCCAGCAGCCCTCATTTCGGGGGCGAGCAGTACTTC

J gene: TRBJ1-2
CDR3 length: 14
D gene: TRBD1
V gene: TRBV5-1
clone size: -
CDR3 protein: CASSSGTGWYGYTF
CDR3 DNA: TGCGCCAGCAGCTCCGGGACAGGGTGGTATGGCTACACCTTC